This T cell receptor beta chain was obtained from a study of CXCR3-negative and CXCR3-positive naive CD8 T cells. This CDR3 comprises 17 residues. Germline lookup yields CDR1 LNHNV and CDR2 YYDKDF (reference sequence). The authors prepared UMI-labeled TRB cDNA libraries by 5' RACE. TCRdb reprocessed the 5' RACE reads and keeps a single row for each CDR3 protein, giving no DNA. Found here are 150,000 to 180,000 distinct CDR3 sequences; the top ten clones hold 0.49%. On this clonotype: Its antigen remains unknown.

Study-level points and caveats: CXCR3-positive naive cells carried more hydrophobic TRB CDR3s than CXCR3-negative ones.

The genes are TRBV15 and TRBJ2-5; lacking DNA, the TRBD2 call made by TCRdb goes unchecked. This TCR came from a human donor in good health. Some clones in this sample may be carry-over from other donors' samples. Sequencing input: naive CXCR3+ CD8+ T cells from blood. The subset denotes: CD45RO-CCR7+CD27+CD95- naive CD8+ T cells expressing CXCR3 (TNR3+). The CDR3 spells CATSPRGSGTGQETQYF.